Reported below is one T cell receptor beta chain. TRB rearrangements were amplified by multiplex PCR with BIOMED2 TRB-A/B primers. TCRdb reprocessed the multiplex PCR reads with MiXCR, giving one entry per CDR3 protein. The table has roughly 27,000 distinct CDR3 sequences, 32% seen once; the top ten hold 1.5% to 2%. The entry originates in a study of T and B cells in COVID-19 patients. Across the study: Critical illness requiring mechanical ventilation or extracorporeal membrane oxygenation affected three fifths of the roughly 20 active-infection patients.

Each TRB amplification used about 230-550 ng of genomic DNA from blood. The CDR3 extends over 14 amino acids. V shed 2 bases and J shed 0 bases, with 4 bases lying between them. The chain employs TRBV12-3 or TRBV12-4 and TRBJ2-2; no firm D call. Sequencing was carried out using blood. This sequence was found in a human donor who had recovered from COVID-19. The CDR3 is CASSLLANTGELFF. DNA of the CDR3: TGTGCCAGCAGTTTACTAGCGAACACCGGGGAGCTGTTTTTT.